This T cell receptor beta chain was identified during a study of T cell repertoires in cytomegalovirus infection. Using its own MiXCR run on the reads, TCRdb lists one record per CDR3 protein. Of a few hundred thousand distinct CDR3 sequences listed, 15% to 20% are singletons. V shed 4 bases and J shed 7 bases, with 15 bases lying between them. CDR1 and CDR2 (germline): SGHRS, YFSETQ. This CDR3 region has 13 residues. The sample comprised PBMCs. The sequence derives from a human donor in good health (CMV status not recorded). Some clones in this sample may be carry-over from other donors' samples. The chain couples TRBV5-1 to TRBJ2-7, with D uncertain. The CDR3: CASSEPGGVEQYF. The CDR3 DNA reads as TGCGCCAGCAGCGAACCGGGCGGTGTTGAGCAGTACTTC.